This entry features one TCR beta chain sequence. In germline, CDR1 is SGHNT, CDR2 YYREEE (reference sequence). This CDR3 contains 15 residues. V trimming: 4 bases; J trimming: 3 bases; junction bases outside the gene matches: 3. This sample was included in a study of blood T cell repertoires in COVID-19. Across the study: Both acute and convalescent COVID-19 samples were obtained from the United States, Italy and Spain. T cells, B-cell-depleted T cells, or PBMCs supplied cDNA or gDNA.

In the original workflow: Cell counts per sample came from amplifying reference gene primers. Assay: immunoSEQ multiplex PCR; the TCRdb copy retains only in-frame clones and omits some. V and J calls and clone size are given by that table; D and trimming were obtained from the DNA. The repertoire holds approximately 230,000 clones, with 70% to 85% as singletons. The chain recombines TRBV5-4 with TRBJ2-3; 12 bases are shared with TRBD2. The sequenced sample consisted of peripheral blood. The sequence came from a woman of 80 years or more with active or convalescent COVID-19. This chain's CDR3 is CASSRTSGTTDTQYF. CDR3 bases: TGTGCCAGCAGCCGGACTAGCGGGACGACAGATACGCAGTATTTT.